This TCR beta chain was found in a study of blood T cell repertoires in COVID-19. Across the whole study: Samples of COVID-19 (acute and convalescent) were obtained from the United States, Italy and Spain. PBMCs, B-cell-depleted T cells, or T cells provided the cDNA or gDNA that made up the material.

This CDR3 spans 14 amino acids. V was clipped by 4 bases and J by 4 bases, with 13 bases between them. Germline assignment: CDR1 LNHDA and CDR2 SQIVND (reference sequence). In the authors' methods: Counts of nucleated cells, estimated from reference gene primer amplification, were obtained. Clones were read by immunoSEQ multiplex PCR, and TCRdb kept only the in-frame ones, dropping some. The V and J calls and clone size are taken from that table; D and trimming were inferred from the DNA. The table records 200,000 to 300,000 clones, roughly 81% of them present only once. This TCR came from a man aged 50-60 years with acute or convalescent COVID-19. Sequencing was performed on peripheral blood. The rearrangement uses TRBV19 and TRBJ1-1; D perhaps matches TRBD1 (6 bases). The CDR3 DNA follows: TGTGCCAGTAGTACAGCTGGGGGGGCCACTGAAGCTTTCTTT. Protein product: CASSTAGGATEAFF.